These 23 T cell receptor beta chains share one sample of origin, sequenced in a study of CD8 T cells in Susac syndrome (dated by TCRdb to between 2017 and 2020). Library creation used the immunoSEQ multiplex PCR assay. RNA was extracted using the RNeasy kit, and roughly 0.5 to 1 microgram was reverse transcribed with random hexamers. TCRdb cleaned the public reads at Q25 with fastp, built clones with MiXCR and kept in-frame beta chains. Every entry covers one CDR3 protein and lists the most common genes and DNA from its rows. This sample lists 210,000 or so distinct CDR3 sequences; 85% to 95% were detected once. About 0.14% of the sample rests with the top ten. The material sequenced was CD4+ T cells from PBMCs. These receptors were collected from a human donor with Susac syndrome.

J is TRBJ2-2 and V is TRBV4-3; 8 nucleotides align to TRBD1. After removal of 0 bases from V and 1 base from J, the junction contained 4 bases not matched to a gene. The germline V gene has CDR1 LGHNA and CDR2 YSLEER. The CDR3 loop spans 17 amino acids. The CDR3 bases are TGCGCCAGCAGCCAAGAACGGGGGACAGGGAACACCGGGGAGCTGTTTTTT. Its translation is CASSQERGTGNTGELFF.

The V gene is TRBV5-1, the J gene TRBJ2-6; D possibly uses TRBD1 or TRBD2 (5 bases each). The CDR3 contains 15 residues. V dropped 2 bases and J dropped 4 bases, with 10 bases sitting between them. Looked up from germline, CDR1 is SGHRS and CDR2 is YFSETQ. CDR3: CASSLGESGANVLTF. CDR3 DNA sequence: TGCGCCAGCAGCTTAGGGGAGTCCGGGGCCAACGTCCTGACTTTC. Filled out from reference TRBV5-1 and TRBJ2-6, the complete variable domain reads KAGVTQTPRYLIKTRGQQVTLSCSPISGHRSVSWYQQTPGQGLQFLFEYFSETQRNKGNFPGRFSGRQFSNSRSEMNVSTLELGDSALYLCASSLGESGANVLTFGAGSRLTVL.

The gene calls are TRBV7-2 and TRBJ2-4, with TRBD2 identical over 10 bases. The V gene's germline CDR1 is SGHTA and CDR2 FQGNSA. J lost 3 bases, V lost 3 bases, and 8 bases had no gene match. The CDR3 has 17 residues. CDR3 residues: CASSLVTGTSDKNIQYF. The CDR3 nucleotides read TGTGCCAGCAGCTTGGTTACCGGGACTAGCGACAAAAACATTCAGTACTTC.

The chain carries TRBV12-3 or TRBV12-4 and TRBJ1-6, with no clear D. V lost 8 bases, J lost 7 bases, and 12 bases lay in between. The CDR3 has 13 residues. The CDR3 sequence is CASANTGNSPLHF. The CDR3 DNA reads TGTGCCAGCGCCAATACGGGGAATTCACCCCTCCACTTT.

The genes are TRBV6-6 and TRBJ2-2, with D unresolved. This CDR3 comprises 12 residues. V was trimmed by 3 bases and J by 5 bases, leaving 4 bases between them. The germline gives CDR1 MNHNY, CDR2 SVGAGI (reference sequence). The CDR3 DNA reads TGTGCCAGCAGTTATCCGACCGGGGAGCTGTTTTTT. This encodes CASSYPTGELFF.

This clonotype was found once. The V and J genes are TRBV7-6 and TRBJ1-1; 9 bases map to TRBD1. The germline gives CDR1 SGHVS, CDR2 FNYEAQ. With V trimmed by 1 base and J by 2 bases, 8 bases remained unmatched. This CDR3 is 17 amino acids long. The chain's CDR3 is CASSLVTGGTENTEAFF. The CDR3 bases are TGTGCCAGCAGCTTAGTGACAGGGGGTACTGAAAACACTGAAGCTTTCTTT.

J is TRBJ2-2 and V is TRBV5-1, with TRBD1 identical over 9 bases. The CDR3 covers 16 residues. Trimming took 3 bases from V and 0 from J; bases not matched to a gene: 3. Per germline, CDR1 SGHRS and CDR2 YFSETQ. The chain's CDR3 is CASSSGTGPNTGELFF. For the CDR3, the DNA is TGCGCCAGCAGCTCTGGGACAGGGCCGAACACCGGGGAGCTGTTTTTT.

This sequence joins TRBV20-1 and TRBJ2-2; D is uncertain. The CDR3 totals 13 residues. V was cut by 3 bases and J by 4 bases, with 9 bases left in between. Germline V gives CDR1 DFQATT, CDR2 SNEGSKA (reference sequence). The CDR3 nucleotides are TGCAGTGCTAGGGTAGGCTCCACCGGGGAGCTGTTTTTT. This translates into CSARVGSTGELFF.

This chain links TRBV11-3 with TRBJ2-3, with no clear D. V was clipped by 2 bases and J by 1 base, with 7 bases between them. Germline V gene sequence: CDR1 SGHNT, CDR2 YENEEA. The CDR3 spans 14 residues. CDR3 sequence reads: CASSLPLRTDTQYF. CDR3 nucleotides: TGTGCCAGCAGCTTACCTCTCCGCACAGATACGCAGTATTTT.

This clonotype showed up just once. The chain's CDR3 is CASSQVTGNYGYTF. In DNA, the CDR3 is TGTGCCAGCAGCCAAGTAACAGGGAACTATGGCTACACCTTC. V and J are TRBV4-2 and TRBJ1-2, with a weak D call TRBD1 (6 bases). The germline gives CDR1 LGHNA, CDR2 YNFKEQ. This CDR3 has 14 residues. The V and J ends lost 1 base and 2 bases respectively, with 8 bases between them.

The CDR3 nucleotides read TGTGCCAGCAGTTACTCGAAAGGAGAGCAGCCCCAGCATTTT. Residues: CASSYSKGEQPQHF. The V and J genes are TRBV6-6 and TRBJ1-5; D gene ambiguous. Deletions cut 0 bases from V and 7 bases from J, with 10 bases between. CDR1 is MNHNY and CDR2 is SVGAGI in the germline V gene (reference sequence). There are 14 residues in the CDR3.

The genes are TRBV7-9 and TRBJ1-5; 9 bases are shared with TRBD1. Trimming cost V 4 bases and J 1 base; bases outside gene matches: 2. This CDR3 has 15 residues. Germline values: CDR1 SEHNR, CDR2 FQNEAQ (reference sequence). The CDR3 loop reads CASSWGTGSNQPQHF. Here the CDR3 DNA reads TGTGCCAGCAGCTGGGGGACAGGGAGCAATCAGCCCCAGCATTTT.

The CDR3 coding sequence is TGTGCCAGCAGCTTGACAGGGACCGAAGATCAGCCCCAGCATTTT. It encodes CASSLTGTEDQPQHF. V and J are TRBV6-5 and TRBJ1-5, with TRBD1 identical over 7 bases. Germline values: CDR1 MNHEY, CDR2 SVGAGI. CDR3 length: 15 residues. Trimming cost V 6 bases and J 5 bases; bases outside gene matches: 10.

The rearrangement joins TRBV5-1 to TRBJ1-1; 11 nucleotides align to TRBD1. CDR1 is SGHRS and CDR2 is YFSETQ in the germline V gene. Trimming cost V 3 bases and J 3 bases; bases outside gene matches: 4. The CDR3 has 15 amino acids. The CDR3 DNA reads TGCGCCAGCAGCTCGGGGGACAGGGGGGACACTGAAGCTTTCTTT. This codes for CASSSGDRGDTEAFF.

The rearrangement joins TRBV30 to TRBJ1-2, with 12 positions matching TRBD1. V gave up 7 bases and J gave up 5 bases; unmatched junction bases: 11. Germline V gene lookup returns CDR1 GTSNPN and CDR2 SVGIG (reference sequence). The CDR3 is 15 amino acids. The CDR3 DNA follows: TGTGCCTTAAAAACCCCGGGACAGGGGGCGTATGGCTACACCTTC. It yields the protein CALKTPGQGAYGYTF.

The CDR3 region has the DNA TGTGCCAGCAGCGCCCTACTAGCGGGGGACCCCTCTGGCACAGATACGCAGTATTTT. Its translation: CASSALLAGDPSGTDTQYF. The chain links TRBV7-9 to TRBJ2-3, with TRBD2 matching 11 bases. V shed 5 bases, J shed 1 base, and the junction held 14 bases outside the gene matches. Germline assignment: CDR1 SEHNR and CDR2 FQNEAQ (reference sequence). This CDR3 has 19 residues.

This clonotype was counted a single time. V is TRBV5-1 and J is TRBJ1-1, with D possibly TRBD1 on 5 matching bases. The CDR3 is 16 amino acids. Trimming shortened V by 0 bases and J by 4 bases, and 16 bases separated the two germline ends. The germline V gene has CDR1 SGHRS and CDR2 YFSETQ. The CDR3 protein is CASSLVAGPKGTEAFF. The CDR3 DNA is TGCGCCAGCAGCTTGGTTGCGGGACCGAAGGGCACTGAAGCTTTCTTT.

The rearrangement joins TRBV7-8 to TRBJ1-5; a weak D match, TRBD1 (5 bases). The CDR3 spans 15 residues. CDR1 SGHVS and CDR2 FQNEAQ come from the germline V gene. V lost 2 bases, J lost 2 bases, and 10 bases lay in between. The CDR3 reads CASSLSRAGNQPQHF. CDR3 bases: TGTGCCAGCAGCTTAAGCAGGGCAGGCAATCAGCCCCAGCATTTT.

V gene TRBV19 combines with J gene TRBJ2-2, with 8 bases that match TRBD1. The CDR3 spans 15 residues. CDR1 and CDR2 from the germline V gene are LNHDA and SQIVND (reference sequence). Trimming cost V 3 bases and J 4 bases; bases outside gene matches: 4. CDR3 in amino acids: CASSIRGRFTGELFF. The CDR3 region has the DNA TGTGCCAGTAGTATCAGGGGGCGATTCACCGGGGAGCTGTTTTTT. Variable domain in full (rest from reference TRBV19 and TRBJ2-2): DGGITQSPKYLFRKEGQNVTLSCEQNLNHDAMYWYRQDPGQGLRLIYYSQIVNDFQKGDIAEGYSVSREKKESFPLTVTSAQKNPTAFYLCASSIRGRFTGELFFGEGSRLTVL.

The chain has TRBV3-1 and TRBJ2-5; 11 positions match TRBD2. The CDR3 loop spans 16 amino acids. V lost 0 bases to trimming and J lost 6 bases; unmatched junction nucleotides: 6. Germline values: CDR1 LGHDT, CDR2 YNNKEL (reference sequence). The CDR3 nucleotides read TGTGCCAGCAGCCAAGATAGCGGGGGGGCCTTGAAGACCCAGTACTTC. This gives the protein CASSQDSGGALKTQYF.

This chain's CDR3 is CASSVRFGSNTGELFF. The CDR3 region has the DNA TGTGCCAGCAGTGTAAGGTTTGGCTCAAACACCGGGGAGCTGTTTTTT. This chain uses TRBV7-8 with TRBJ2-2; D is uncertain. V gave up 6 bases and J gave up 2 bases, with 16 bases separating them. Germline values: CDR1 SGHVS, CDR2 FQNEAQ. The CDR3 covers 16 residues.

The chain couples TRBV30 to TRBJ2-3, with D possibly matching TRBD1 (5 bases). Trimming took 2 bases from V and 6 from J, leaving 9 bases between them. Germline lookup yields CDR1 GTSNPN and CDR2 SVGIG (reference sequence). The CDR3 has 12 residues. The CDR3 DNA reads as TGTGCCTGGAGTTTGGGGCCCGATACGCAGTATTTT. It translates to CAWSLGPDTQYF. The complete variable domain, with remaining parts taken from reference TRBV30 and TRBJ2-3, reads SQTIHQWPATLVQPVGSPLSLECTVEGTSNPNLYWYRQAAGRGLQLLFYSVGIGQISSEVPQNLSASRPQDRQFILSSKKLLLSDSGFYLCAWSLGPDTQYFGPGTRLTVL.

The V call is TRBV9, the J call TRBJ1-5, with D unresolved. The CDR3 covers 15 residues. CDR1 SGDLS and CDR2 YYNGEE come from the germline V gene. V was shortened by 0 bases and J by 6 bases, with 13 bases between the two germline ends. Here the CDR3 reads CASSVDANPIQPQHF. As DNA, the CDR3 is TGTGCCAGCAGCGTAGACGCCAATCCCATTCAGCCCCAGCATTTT.